This T cell receptor beta chain was identified in a study of cytomegalovirus exposure and HLA in healthy donors (dated by TCRdb to 2016 to 2017). With respect to the entire study: In an earlier analysis of 450 to 750 of the donors, about 270 Gb of sequence data and 90 million to 120 million unique TCR beta sequences from roughly 200 million T cells were reported. Four or five DR-DQ haplotypes were handled as single units for association and clustering because linkage in the cohort was strong. The T cell repertoires of some 670 subjects were profiled by immunosequencing and related to cytomegalovirus serostatus. The study aimed to test whether signatures of past pathogen exposure could be identified by cataloging public T cell receptors. Alongside the repertoire data, information on donor age, sex, ethnicity and CMV serostatus was compiled. HLA typing covered class I and class II loci at four-digit resolution. An earlier analysis of around 640 of the donors used high-throughput TCR beta sequencing to judge whether each TCR beta V gene segment behaved as functional or pseudogenic. In a later analysis, previously published TCR beta repertoires from 600 to 850 donors were re-analyzed and high-resolution HLA genotyping was added so that TCR occurrence patterns could be studied. Among around 400 genotyped donors of the cohort, an average of approximately 200,000 unique TCR beta nucleotide sequences was sequenced per donor, of which approximately 19% were non-productive. In a later genetic analysis, genome-wide SNP genotypes for about 65% of the roughly 700 donors were used, and that subset was treated as a discovery cohort. In addition to the first cohort of roughly 700 subjects, a separate validation cohort of approximately 130 different subjects was used. The number of donors typed differed by locus, with 629-630 for A, B, C, DRB1 and DQB1, around 500 for DQA1, over 600 for DPA1, and some 440 for DPB1. Of the 350 to 450 genotyped donors, about 84% fell in the genetic ancestry cluster associated with self-reported Caucasian donors. High-throughput TCR immunosequencing, statistical association of individual TCRs with disease status, and machine learning were combined to predict cytomegalovirus infection status. An early release covering roughly 600 HLA-typed donors comprised about 290 gigabases of sequencing data and tens of millions of unique TCR sequences. The later analysis used no new phenotypic data to find candidate immune exposures, relying instead on TCR beta sequences and their occurrence across donors. Every repertoire in the discovery cohort had been generated on one and the same sequencing platform.

In total, 500 to 700 healthy bone marrow donors made up the cohort. All cohort members were sampled while nominally healthy, although unrecorded immune exposures were likely present. The donor tested CMV seronegative and was one of the 352 seronegative cohort members. A peripheral blood sample was provided by each donor, and peripheral blood mononuclear cells were used for TCR beta sequencing. Genomic DNA extraction from the blood cell samples was performed with the Qiagen DNeasy Blood Extraction Kit. The library came from the immunoSEQ multiplex PCR assay. For the multiplex PCR, a mixture combining 60 forward primers for TCR Vbeta segments and 13 reverse primers for TCR Jbeta segments was used. A multiplex PCR assay on genomic DNA amplified the CDR3 region of rearranged TCR beta genes. The Illumina HiSeq System was used to sequence the amplified TCR beta libraries as 87-base-pair reads. Regarding the original processing steps: A later analysis counted about 80 million unique TCR beta chains across the 640 or so repertoires, and 10 million to 11 million of these chains were shared by at least two donors. Raw reads were error-corrected and collapsed into unique sequences by a nearest-neighbor algorithm in which closely related sequences were merged to remove PCR and sequencing errors. V, D and J gene segments were assigned by aligning CDR3 sequences to IMGT reference sequences. For a sequence to be retained, a match of at least six nucleotides was required to both a V gene segment and a J gene segment. A rearrangement was called productive if the CDR3 had no stop codons and remained in frame with V and J, and every other rearrangement was called non-productive. Following IMGT convention, CDR3 was defined as the stretch from the second conserved V-encoded cysteine to the conserved J-encoded phenylalanine. The earlier analysis of 500 to 600 of the donors excluded sequences that lacked an unambiguous match to a single V gene segment. In an earlier analysis of several hundred of the donors, V segments were called functional above 56.7% productive rearrangements and were called segregating when the between-donor standard deviation exceeded 5%. To diagnose cytomegalovirus status from the catalog of TCR beta chain sequences, a statistical classification framework was built. In a later analysis, TCR nucleotide sequences were compared against IMGT/GENE-DB human TR gene sequences so that V and J genes could be assigned. The TCRdist pipeline was used in a later analysis to assign CDR3 sequences and most-parsimonious VDJ recombination scenarios. A later analysis defined each TCR beta chain by its CDR3 amino acid sequence plus V-gene family, and excluded reads lacking a unique V-gene family. A later analysis removed 600 or so highly shared, low-generation-probability nucleotide sequences to deal with suspected cross-contamination and a sequencing artifact. In a later analysis, a clonal expansion index for each public chain was calculated from normalized within-repertoire ranks of inferred template counts. In a later analysis, generation probabilities were computed with a VDJ recombination model fitted to out-of-frame rearrangements, and the resulting probabilities were checked against IGoR. In a later analysis, TCR-TCR, TCR-HLA and TCR-CMV co-occurrence was scored with hypergeometric tests, and a repertoire-size bias correction was applied to TCR pairs. A later analysis estimated false discovery rates by permuting HLA or CMV assignments 20 times. In a later analysis, co-occurring TCRs were grouped using DBSCAN, with TCRdist sequence similarity added in when clustering inside HLA-allele-positive subsets. Co-occurrence clustering excluded repertoires with fewer than 30,000 or more than 120,000 public chains, plus five with anomalous nucleotide sharing. TCRdb carries this immuneACCESS record with in-frame sequences only. Its versions omit some clonotypes, under half of them owing to an unresolved V gene in the studies checked, with the rest unexplained. The V and J calls and clone size come from that table; D and trimming were worked out from the DNA. For this sample there are about 130,000 clones; more than 75% appear just once. The top ten clonotypes cover around 2.2% of the sample.

Overall study results and their limits: The 87-base-pair reads could not distinguish some IMGT-functional V segments, including TRBV6-2 and TRBV6-3, so those segments were excluded. It was suggested by the authors that the approach could potentially be generalized to other disease states and immunological phenotypes. Cytomegalovirus status was reported to be diagnosed by the classifier with high specificity and sensitivity in both the original and validation cohorts. Because HLA typing was unavailable for some donors at each locus, only the typed subset was used in association tests. Most TCR sequences were seen in very few donors, while some public TCRs were found in many individuals. A further reported finding was that TCR beta sequences accurately predicted the HLA-A and HLA-B alleles for most subjects in the first cohort. In the study, approximately 150 TCR beta chains were listed as associated with cytomegalovirus. When HLA alleles, especially DR and DQ, strongly co-occurred, TCR associations were difficult to assign to individual alleles. Over 15 rarely observed V segments, including chromosome 9 orphons, were excluded from the earlier analysis of some 590 of the donors because counts were too low. At a false discovery rate of 0.05, a later analysis linked approximately 18,000 TCR beta sequences to specific HLA alleles. In a later analysis, HLA-associated TCR beta chains showed more clonal expansion and lower generation probabilities than non-associated chains that were equally common. Broadly in line with IMGT annotations, most TCR beta V segments showed up in productive rearrangements about 87% or about 30% of the time in an earlier analysis of a few hundred of the donors. Immune exposure information for the cohort was limited to CMV serostatus. A later genetic analysis associated a missense DCLRE1C variant with V-gene and J-gene trimming of TCR beta chains, and an independent cohort replicated the association. Most CMV-associated TCR beta chains appeared to be HLA-restricted in a later analysis, and the HLA associations seemed to be driven largely by CMV exposure. In a later analysis, TCR association rates were found to vary across HLA loci, with the most associated TCRs seen for DRB1 alleles and the fewest for HLA-C alleles. Compared with the roughly 670-donor mean, donors in an Asian-associated ancestry cluster had fewer N-insertions in productive TCRs, according to a later genetic analysis. A cluster of highly shared sequence variants was judged likely to be a technical artifact of the sequencing pipeline. In this cohort, only TCR beta chains were sequenced, and detectable features were limited by the absence of alpha or paired-chain data. According to a later analysis, parvovirus B19, influenza, CMV and Epstein-Barr virus appeared linked to several top co-occurrence clusters. Roughly uniform sequencing depth across donors was assumed in presence/absence analyses, although this assumption may not hold. Linkage disequilibrium might explain the correlated functional status among segregating V segments, but an unknown experimental factor could not be excluded. Three of the identified cytomegalovirus-associated TCR beta chains were confirmed in vitro to be specific for cytomegalovirus antigens.

To note about this clone: It lacks a known antigen. The sample holds no much larger clone one base away, and base qualities are not on file.

Spanning cysteine to phenylalanine, the CDR3 consists of 13 amino acids. CDR3 DNA only is kept here, 39 bases in frame from base 1. The germline V gene gives CDR1 as MNHEY and CDR2 as SVGAGI. From V the trimming removes 0 bases and from J it removes 11 bases, while the gene matches leave 6 bases of the junction unaccounted for. The chain is encoded by TRBV6-5 joined to TRBJ1-1; 7 middle bases align to TRBD1. The sequence was collected from a man aged 30-40 years in good health and CMV-seronegative. The sample consisted of PBMCs. This receptor carries the CDR3 CASSYSTGFEAFF. The nucleotides read TGTGCCAGCAGTTACTCGACAGGGTTCGAGGCTTTCTTT.